The next 26 T cell receptor beta chains were all read from a single sample in a study of T cell responses to AZD1222 COVID-19 vaccine. Assay used: immunoSEQ multiplex PCR; TCRdb lists only in-frame clones, some missing. The table has about 120,000 clones, approximately 92% seen once. The sample was peripheral blood, taken 28 days after the second dose of the MenACWY control vaccine. The receptors were gathered from an adult who received the MenACWY meningococcal vaccine as a control.

The chain has TRBV3-1 (or the pseudogene TRBV3-2) and TRBJ2-5, with D perhaps TRBD1 or TRBD2 (6 bases each). V was clipped by 1 base and J by 1 base, with 10 bases between them. This CDR3 comprises 15 residues. Germline lookup yields CDR1 LGHDT and CDR2 YNNKEL (reference sequence). The CDR3 region is CASSQVRGLQETQYF. The CDR3 region has the DNA TGTGCCAGCAGCCAAGTACGGGGGCTCCAAGAGACCCAGTACTTC.

This chain joins TRBV7-2 and TRBJ2-2; D could derive from TRBD1 or TRBD2 (6 bases each). V shed 1 base and J shed 4 bases, with 16 bases lying between them. CDR3 length: 17 residues. Germline V gene data show CDR1 as SGHTA and CDR2 as FQGNSA. This chain's CDR3 is CASSLVGGGVGTGELFF. As DNA, the CDR3 is TGTGCCAGCAGCTTAGTAGGAGGGGGTGTCGGCACCGGGGAGCTGTTTTTT.

The genes are TRBV19 and TRBJ2-3, with 11 positions matching TRBD1. With 5 bases clipped from V and 2 bases from J, the junction kept 9 bases outside the gene matches. The CDR3 is 17 amino acids. The germline V gene has CDR1 LNHDA and CDR2 SQIVND (reference sequence). The CDR3 region has the DNA TGTGCCAGTAGTCGGTCGTTAGGACAGGGGGCCACAGATACGCAGTATTTT. Translating gives CASSRSLGQGATDTQYF.

The genes are TRBV7-6 and TRBJ2-5; D ambiguous. Trimming removed 0 bases from V and 4 bases from J, with 3 bases in between. Germline loops: CDR1 SGHVS, CDR2 FNYEAQ. The CDR3 has 12 amino acids. CDR3 sequence: CASSLAGETQYF. The DNA for the CDR3 is TGTGCCAGCAGCTTAGCGGGAGAGACCCAGTACTTC.

V and J are TRBV6-2 or TRBV6-3 and TRBJ2-6; D is ambiguous. The CDR3 sequence is 15 residues long. V shed 6 bases and J shed 0 bases, with 9 bases lying between them. Per germline, CDR1 MNHEY and CDR2 SVGEGT. CDR3 loop: CASSHHGSGANVLTF. The CDR3 bases are TGTGCCAGCAGCCACCACGGCTCTGGGGCCAACGTCCTGACTTTC.

The chain employs TRBV28 and TRBJ2-5; TRBD2 aligns across 9 bases. V lost 5 bases and J lost 5; bases outside the gene matches: 9. Germline lookup yields CDR1 MDHEN and CDR2 SYDVKM. This CDR3 has 15 residues. The CDR3 region is CASSPISGGRETQYF. For the CDR3, the DNA is TGTGCCAGCAGTCCCATCAGCGGGGGGCGGGAGACCCAGTACTTC.

This rearrangement joins TRBV7-9 to TRBJ1-1; D is ambiguous. CDR1 SEHNR and CDR2 FQNEAQ come from the germline V gene (reference sequence). The CDR3 length is 12 residues. V gave up 1 base and J gave up 3 bases, with 3 bases separating them. CDR3 in amino acids: CASSLEHTEAFF. CDR3 DNA: TGTGCCAGCAGCTTAGAACACACTGAAGCTTTCTTT.

CDR3 nucleotides: TGTGCCAGCAGCCCGCGGACTCTAGCCTTTGAGCAGTTCTTC. It is translated as CASSPRTLAFEQFF. The V call is TRBV11-2, the J call TRBJ2-1, with D possibly matching TRBD2 (5 bases). Germline values: CDR1 SGHAT, CDR2 FQNNGV. This CDR3 region has 14 residues. Trimming pared 5 bases from V and 9 bases from J, leaving 17 bases between. The full variable domain, completed using reference TRBV11-2 and TRBJ2-1, is EAGVAQSPRYKIIEKRQSVAFWCNPISGHATLYWYQQILGQGPKLLIQFQNNGVVDDSQLPKDRFSAERLKGVDSTLKIQPAKLEDSAVYLCASSPRTLAFEQFFGPGTRLTVL.

The chain joins TRBV2 to TRBJ2-1; 13 bases fit TRBD2. J gave up 7 bases and V 7 bases, and 7 bases lay outside the gene matches. The CDR3 has 15 residues. Germline CDR1 reads SNHLY; CDR2 reads FYNNEI. The CDR3 spells CASTWTSGGGNEQFF. DNA for the CDR3: TGTGCCAGCACTTGGACTAGCGGGGGTGGGAATGAGCAGTTCTTC.

The chain is built from TRBV28 and TRBJ2-1; TRBD1 might be the D (6 bases). The V gene lost 5 bases and the J gene lost 0 bases, with 17 bases spanning the gap. This CDR3 has 17 amino acids. In germline, CDR1 is MDHEN, CDR2 SYDVKM. As DNA, the CDR3 is TGTGCCAGCAGTCCCTCTGAAGGACAGCGCTCCTACAATGAGCAGTTCTTC. Its protein is CASSPSEGQRSYNEQFF.

This chain joins TRBV6-2 or TRBV6-3 and TRBJ2-3; D might be TRBD2 (5 bases). The CDR3 consists of 15 residues. In germline, CDR1 is MNHEY, CDR2 SVGEGT. Trimming pared 5 bases from V and 2 bases from J, leaving 14 bases between. The CDR3 DNA follows: TGTGCCAGCAGTGCCGAGGGTTTTTACACAGATACGCAGTATTTT. Amino acids: CASSAEGFYTDTQYF.

The chain joins TRBV5-1 to TRBJ2-1; TRBD2 matches 14 bases. The CDR3 covers 15 residues. V was clipped by 3 bases and J by 5 bases; unmatched bases: 1. CDR1 is SGHRS, CDR2 YFSETQ, per germline. CDR3 sequence reads: CASSWGLAGDNEQFF. The CDR3 DNA reads as TGCGCCAGCAGCTGGGGACTAGCGGGGGACAATGAGCAGTTCTTC.

The chain recombines TRBV5-1 with TRBJ2-2; TRBD1 matches at 8 bases. The CDR3 runs 15 residues. With 1 base clipped from V and 5 bases from J, the junction kept 4 bases outside the gene matches. Germline-derived CDR1 and CDR2 are SGHRS and YFSETQ. The CDR3 region is CASSLSTGGTGELFF. The CDR3 coding sequence is TGCGCCAGCAGCTTGTCCACAGGGGGAACCGGGGAGCTGTTTTTT.

The chain couples TRBV6-6 to TRBJ2-3, with 8 bases aligning to TRBD1. Germline CDR1 is MNHNY and CDR2 is SVGAGI (reference sequence). Losses at the gene ends were 5 bases for V and 2 bases for J; bases not matched to a gene: 18. The CDR3 is made up of 19 amino acids. CDR3 amino acids: CASSRGPKLQGGLTDTQYF. CDR3 sequence (DNA): TGTGCCAGCAGTCGGGGCCCAAAATTACAGGGGGGCCTCACAGATACGCAGTATTTT.

The CDR3 DNA is TGTGCCAGCAGCCCGGAATATAAACATGAGCAGTTCTTC. Protein sequence: CASSPEYKHEQFF. The V call is TRBV5-8, the J call TRBJ2-1; no clear D gene. Germline V gene data show CDR1 as SGHTS and CDR2 as YDEGEE. This CDR3 spans 13 amino acids. V was clipped by 4 bases and J by 8 bases, with 13 bases between them.

The gene calls are TRBV29-1 and TRBJ2-2; tentative D call: TRBD2 (6 bases). The CDR3 runs to 14 residues. Germline V gene sequence: CDR1 SQVTM, CDR2 ANQGSEA. V shed 4 bases and J shed 8 bases, with 17 bases lying between them. The CDR3 sequence: CSVARDLPAGELFF. The CDR3 bases are TGCAGCGTTGCCCGGGACTTGCCGGCAGGGGAGCTGTTTTTT.

The rearrangement uses TRBV4-1 and TRBJ2-2, with no clear D. Germline values: CDR1 MGHRA, CDR2 YSYEKL. The CDR3 runs to 13 residues. Trimming took off 0 bases at V and 6 bases at J, with 5 bases between the two ends. This CDR3 reads CASSQDLAGELFF. In DNA, the CDR3 is TGCGCCAGCAGCCAAGATCTAGCCGGGGAGCTGTTTTTT.

This chain uses TRBV24-1 with TRBJ2-1; TRBD1 aligns across 8 bases. With V trimmed by 12 bases and J by 6 bases, 12 bases remained unmatched. The CDR3 length is 14 residues. Germline V gene sequence: CDR1 KGHDR, CDR2 SFDVKD. The CDR3 sequence is CAPYDRGLLNEQFF. CDR3 sequence (DNA): TGTGCCCCTTACGACAGGGGCCTTCTCAATGAGCAGTTCTTC.

CDR3 amino acids: CASNPGTSSGNTIYF. The CDR3 DNA follows: TGCGCCAGCAACCCCGGGACGAGCTCTGGAAACACCATATATTTT. The V and J genes are TRBV5-1 and TRBJ1-3; a weak D match, TRBD1 (5 bases). Germline CDR1 SGHRS, CDR2 YFSETQ. Trimming cost V 6 bases and J 0 bases, with 13 bases left between them. This CDR3 is built from 15 residues.

The chain uses TRBV12-2 and TRBJ2-7. TRBV12-2 is listed as a pseudogene. The CDR3 covers 13 residues. The CDR3 DNA reads as TGTGCAAGTCGCTTAGGACCGGCCTACGAGCAGTACGTC. Translating gives CASRLGPAYEQYV.

The chain recombines TRBV28 with TRBJ1-1; a weak D match, TRBD1 (6 bases). Germline V CDR1 and CDR2: MDHEN, SYDVKM. Trimming stripped 3 bases from V and 5 bases from J, with 16 bases between. The CDR3 has 15 amino acids. The CDR3 is CASSFPLYDRTEAFF. The CDR3, as DNA: TGTGCCAGCAGTTTTCCCCTATACGACAGGACTGAAGCTTTCTTT.

The rearrangement links TRBV24-1 to TRBJ1-2, with 9 bases aligning to TRBD1. CDR1 and CDR2 (germline): KGHDR, SFDVKD. This CDR3 comprises 16 residues. J was trimmed by 4 bases and V by 4 bases; bases with no gene match: 9. CDR3 residues: CATSDQGQGNLYGYTF. Written as DNA, the CDR3 is TGTGCCACCAGTGACCAGGGACAGGGTAACCTCTATGGCTACACCTTC.

This sequence joins TRBV27 and TRBJ2-7; 7 bases align to TRBD1. The CDR3 has 16 amino acids. Germline V CDR1 and CDR2: MNHEY, SMNVEV (reference sequence). The V gene end was trimmed by 5 bases and the J gene end by 0 bases; junction bases not matched to a gene: 10. CDR3 coding DNA: TGTGCCAGCAGTACGCGACAGGGTGTAAGCTCCTACGAGCAGTACTTC. Translating it yields CASSTRQGVSSYEQYF.

This clone was seen once. V gene TRBV5-4 combines with J gene TRBJ2-7; a possible D gene is TRBD2 (7 bases). The V end lost 4 bases, the J end lost 3 bases, and 23 bases lay between the germline ends. The CDR3 spans 17 residues. Germline V lookup: CDR1 SGHNT, CDR2 YYREEE (reference sequence). The CDR3: CASSKGPGGRRDYEQYF. In DNA, the CDR3 is TGTGCCAGCAGCAAGGGTCCCGGGGGGCGGAGGGACTACGAGCAGTACTTC.

The chain recombines TRBV10-3 with TRBJ1-5; tentative D call: TRBD1 (5 bases). Germline V lookup: CDR1 ENHRY, CDR2 SYGVKD. V was pared by 4 bases and J by 1 base, with 8 bases between. This CDR3 contains 14 residues. Here the CDR3 DNA reads TGTGCCATCAGTGGGGACGGGAGCAATCAGCCCCAGCATTTT. Its protein is CAISGDGSNQPQHF.

The chain has TRBV19 and TRBJ2-5; D call uncertain. The CDR3 extends over 13 amino acids. Trimming removed 5 bases at V and 1 base at J, with 8 bases between. CDR1 and CDR2 from the germline V gene are LNHDA and SQIVND (reference sequence). The CDR3 here is CASSSAAQETQYF. CDR3 DNA sequence: TGTGCCAGTAGTTCCGCCGCCCAAGAGACCCAGTACTTC. The full variable domain, its missing parts supplied by reference TRBV19 and TRBJ2-5, is DGGITQSPKYLFRKEGQNVTLSCEQNLNHDAMYWYRQDPGQGLRLIYYSQIVNDFQKGDIAEGYSVSREKKESFPLTVTSAQKNPTAFYLCASSSAAQETQYFGPGTRLLVL.